Each of the 30 T cell receptor beta chains below was sequenced from the same sample in a study of control samples from healthy donors and cancer patients. Some clones are missing from TCRdb's copy, which holds only in-frame ones; the method was immunoSEQ multiplex PCR. The repertoire includes under 65,000 clones, about 90% of them detected once, and roughly 13% sits in the top ten. Material: PBMCs. The receptors were gathered from a woman in her sixties or seventies with lung cancer.

This chain links TRBV28 with TRBJ2-2, with TRBD2 matching over 14 bases. Unmatched junction bases numbered 13, after V lost 8 bases and J lost 5 bases. Germline assignment: CDR1 MDHEN and CDR2 SYDVKM. The CDR3 has 18 residues. The DNA of the CDR3 is TGTGCCAGCGGGGAGGGACTAGCGGGAGTCATTAGGACCGGGGAGCTGTTTTTT. Its protein is CASGEGLAGVIRTGELFF.

This clone showed up just once. The rearrangement uses TRBV5-1 and TRBJ2-1, with 12 nucleotides matching TRBD2. The germline V gene has CDR1 SGHRS and CDR2 YFSETQ. V lost 5 bases, J lost 0 bases, and 0 bases stayed unmatched. CDR3 length equals 15 residues. The DNA for the CDR3 is TGCGCCAGCAGGACTAGCGGGAGCTCCTACAATGAGCAGTTCTTC. Translation gives CASRTSGSSYNEQFF.

The genes are TRBV7-8 and TRBJ1-1, with D hard to call. This CDR3 comprises 13 residues. Trimming cost V 3 bases and J 6 bases, with 11 bases left between them. Germline V gene sequence: CDR1 SGHVS, CDR2 FQNEAQ. This CDR3 reads CASSFGVAAEAFF. The CDR3 DNA sequence: TGTGCCAGCAGCTTTGGGGTAGCGGCTGAAGCTTTCTTT.

This clone was seen just once. The chain uses TRBV11-2 and TRBJ2-3; maybe TRBD2 (6 bases). Germline CDR1 is SGHAT and CDR2 is FQNNGV. This CDR3 comprises 16 residues. The V gene lost 1 base and the J gene lost 3 bases, with 14 bases spanning the gap. The CDR3 spells CASSLVTGGRTDTQYF. Written as DNA, the CDR3 is TGTGCCAGCAGCTTAGTGACCGGGGGTAGGACAGATACGCAGTATTTT. Variable domain in full (rest from reference TRBV11-2 and TRBJ2-3): EAGVAQSPRYKIIEKRQSVAFWCNPISGHATLYWYQQILGQGPKLLIQFQNNGVVDDSQLPKDRFSAERLKGVDSTLKIQPAKLEDSAVYLCASSLVTGGRTDTQYFGPGTRLTVL.

V usage is TRBV7-7 and J usage is TRBJ2-5; 7 bases are a match to TRBD2. The ends lost 6 bases at V and 5 bases at J; junction bases unmatched: 6. There are 13 residues in the CDR3. Looked up from germline, CDR1 is SSHAT and CDR2 is FNYEAQ (reference sequence). CDR3 nucleotide sequence: TGTGCCAGCAGTTTGACTAGCTTCGAGACCCAGTACTTC. Translation: CASSLTSFETQYF.

V and J are TRBV10-1 and TRBJ1-2; D is uncertain. With 3 bases removed from V and 9 bases from J, the gap between germline ends came to 11 bases. Germline V gene lookup returns CDR1 WNHNN and CDR2 SYGVQD (reference sequence). CDR3 length equals 12 residues. CDR3 sequence: CASSDGTGRYTF. CDR3 DNA sequence: TGCGCCAGCAGTGATGGAACCGGGCGCTACACCTTC.

The chain uses TRBV7-2 and TRBJ2-2, with D possibly matching TRBD1 (6 bases). Trimming stripped 2 bases from V and 5 bases from J, with 9 bases between. The CDR3 is 14 amino acids. The germline CDR1 and CDR2 sequences are SGHTA and FQGNSA. Written as DNA, the CDR3 is TGTGCCAGCAGCTTACAGGGGACGACCGGGGAGCTGTTTTTT. Translated, it gives CASSLQGTTGELFF.

The chain couples TRBV9 to TRBJ2-3; no reliable D call. Trimming pared 4 bases from V and 9 bases from J, leaving 15 bases between. CDR1 is SGDLS, CDR2 YYNGEE, per germline. The CDR3 sequence is 13 residues long. In nucleotides, the CDR3 is TGTGCCAGCAGCCCCGTCCCGGGTGGGACGCAGTATTTT. It is translated as CASSPVPGGTQYF.

The V gene is TRBV2, the J gene TRBJ2-1, with a possible D match to TRBD2 (5 bases). In germline, CDR1 is SNHLY, CDR2 FYNNEI. The length of the CDR3 is 12 residues. Between the trimmed V and J ends, which lost 4 bases and 9 bases, there was a span of 10 bases. The CDR3 nucleotides are TGTGCCAGCAGTGGGTGGAGCGGTGAGCAGTTCTTC. Amino acid sequence: CASSGWSGEQFF.

The rearrangement uses TRBV7-9 and TRBJ2-7, with 14 nucleotides matching TRBD2. After removal of 5 bases from V and 6 bases from J, the junction contained 9 bases not matched to a gene. This CDR3 is built from 16 residues. The germline CDR1 and CDR2 sequences are SEHNR and FQNEAQ (reference sequence). The CDR3, as DNA: TGTGCCAGCAGCCCCGGGGGACTAGCGGGAGCAGGCGAGCAGTACTTC. Translation gives CASSPGGLAGAGEQYF.

The CDR3 sequence is CASSKNQGVNRMNTEAFF. Written as DNA, the CDR3 is TGTGCCAGCAGCAAAAATCAGGGAGTTAACCGAATGAACACTGAAGCTTTCTTT. This chain links TRBV21-1 with TRBJ1-1. TRBV21-1 is a known pseudogene. The CDR3 has 18 amino acids.

This sequence joins TRBV6-5 and TRBJ1-5; the D is unclear. V was pared by 2 bases and J by 3 bases, with 11 bases between. Germline lookup yields CDR1 MNHEY and CDR2 SVGAGI. The CDR3 loop spans 15 amino acids. DNA for the CDR3: TGTGCCAGCAGTTACGGGCCATGGGCCAATCAGCCCCAGCATTTT. It yields the protein CASSYGPWANQPQHF.

The chain has TRBV30 and TRBJ2-2, with no clear D. The CDR3 spans 13 residues. Germline CDR1 GTSNPN, CDR2 SVGIG (reference sequence). Trimming pared 0 bases from V and 6 bases from J, leaving 8 bases between. In DNA, the CDR3 is TGTGCCTGGAGTGTACCTGTTTCCGGGGAGCTGTTTTTT. Residues: CAWSVPVSGELFF.

CDR3 amino acids: CASSQNRVEAFF. CDR3 coding DNA: TGTGCCAGCAGTCAGAACAGGGTAGAAGCTTTCTTT. This rearrangement joins TRBV11-2 to TRBJ1-1; tentatively, D is TRBD1 (6 bases). The germline CDR1 and CDR2 sequences are SGHAT and FQNNGV. The CDR3 consists of 12 residues. V lost 6 bases and J 8 bases, leaving 13 bases between the germline ends. Supplemented by reference TRBV11-2 and TRBJ1-1, the full variable domain reads EAGVAQSPRYKIIEKRQSVAFWCNPISGHATLYWYQQILGQGPKLLIQFQNNGVVDDSQLPKDRFSAERLKGVDSTLKIQPAKLEDSAVYLCASSQNRVEAFFGQGTRLTVV.

V is TRBV5-4 and J is TRBJ1-4; D is uncertain. The CDR3 runs to 15 residues. The germline CDR1 and CDR2 sequences are SGHNT and YYREEE (reference sequence). Trimming took 3 bases from V and 4 from J, leaving 13 bases between them. Here the CDR3 DNA reads TGTGCCAGCAGCTCCCGGACGGAAGTTAATGAAAAACTGTTTTTT. Amino acid sequence: CASSSRTEVNEKLFF.

The rearrangement joins TRBV7-3 to TRBJ1-6, with 7 bases matching TRBD1. The J segment lost 12 bases and the V segment lost 5 bases, leaving 4 bases of the junction unmatched. The CDR3 consists of 12 residues. Germline V gene lookup returns CDR1 SGHTA and CDR2 FQGTGA. The CDR3 sequence: CASSDNRGPLHF. CDR3 nucleotides: TGTGCCAGCAGCGACAACAGGGGACCCCTCCACTTT.

The rearrangement joins TRBV9 to TRBJ2-2, with 8 bases that match TRBD1. This CDR3 is built from 16 residues. After removal of 1 base from V and 2 bases from J, the junction contained 4 bases not matched to a gene. Germline CDR1 reads SGDLS; CDR2 reads YYNGEE. CDR3 in amino acids: CASSVRTGKNTGELFF. The CDR3 nucleotides are TGTGCCAGCAGCGTACGGACAGGGAAAAACACCGGGGAGCTGTTTTTT.

The chain links TRBV7-9 to TRBJ2-7; D is perhaps TRBD2 (5 bases). V was clipped by 2 bases and J by 2 bases, with 10 bases between them. Looked up from germline, CDR1 is SEHNR and CDR2 is FQNEAQ (reference sequence). The CDR3 loop spans 14 amino acids. DNA for the CDR3: TGTGCCAGCAGCTTATCGGGGATCACCTACGAGCAGTACTTC. It specifies CASSLSGITYEQYF. The entire variable domain, with the rest obtained from reference TRBV7-9 and TRBJ2-7, is as follows: DTGVSQNPRHKITKRGQNVTFRCDPISEHNRLYWYRQTLGQGPEFLTYFQNEAQLEKSRLLSDRFSAERPKGSFSTLEIQRTEQGDSAMYLCASSLSGITYEQYFGPGTRLTVT.

The chain is built from TRBV3-1 (or the pseudogene TRBV3-2) and TRBJ1-5, with 7 bases lining up with TRBD1. Germline V gives CDR1 LGHDT, CDR2 YNNKEL (reference sequence). The CDR3 runs 14 residues. V lost 4 bases and J lost 7; bases outside the gene matches: 7. DNA of the CDR3: TGTGCCAGCAGCCCTGACAGGGTCACCCAGCCCCAGCATTTT. This codes for CASSPDRVTQPQHF.

V is TRBV4-2 and J is TRBJ1-6; possibly TRBD1 for D (6 bases). The CDR3 runs to 15 residues. CDR1 and CDR2 from the germline V gene are LGHNA and YNFKEQ. Trimming took 1 base from V and 12 from J, leaving 16 bases between them. CDR3 sequence reads: CASSQAAQGPLPLHF. As DNA, the CDR3 is TGTGCCAGCAGCCAAGCGGCCCAGGGGCCCTTACCCCTCCACTTT.

The chain carries TRBV10-3 and TRBJ2-7; TRBD2 matches at 7 bases. Germline trimming cut 6 bases from V and 0 bases from J; bases unmatched to any gene: 5. CDR3 length: 14 amino acids. In germline, CDR1 is ENHRY, CDR2 SYGVKD. CDR3 residues: CAIRRGGSSYEQYF. CDR3 coding DNA: TGTGCCATCAGAAGGGGAGGGAGCTCCTACGAGCAGTACTTC.

This rearrangement joins TRBV2 to TRBJ2-7; no definite D call. CDR3 size: 13 residues. V dropped 6 bases and J dropped 2 bases, with 11 bases sitting between them. The germline CDR1 and CDR2 sequences are SNHLY and FYNNEI. The CDR3 region is CASSPPGPYEQYF. The CDR3 DNA sequence: TGTGCCAGCAGCCCTCCCGGGCCCTACGAGCAGTACTTC. Filled out from reference TRBV2 and TRBJ2-7, the complete variable domain reads EPEVTQTPSHQVTQMGQEVILRCVPISNHLYFYWYRQILGQKVEFLVSFYNNEISEKSEIFDDQFSVERPDGSNFTLKIRSTKLEDSAMYFCASSPPGPYEQYFGPGTRLTVT.

The rearrangement joins TRBV2 to TRBJ2-1; 7 bases are a match to TRBD1. The J segment lost 15 bases and the V segment lost 2 bases, leaving 16 bases of the junction unmatched. Germline assignment: CDR1 SNHLY and CDR2 FYNNEI. CDR3 length equals 15 residues. Here the CDR3 reads CASSEHRDSVLRTFF. The CDR3 region has the DNA TGTGCCAGCAGTGAACACCGGGACAGCGTTCTACGTACGTTCTTC.

The chain uses TRBV7-9 and TRBJ2-1; 11 bases are shared with TRBD2. V lost 5 bases, J lost 6 bases, and 6 bases stayed unmatched. This CDR3 is built from 15 residues. Germline lookup yields CDR1 SEHNR and CDR2 FQNEAQ (reference sequence). CDR3 in amino acids: CASSRSGGALNEQFF. The CDR3, as DNA: TGTGCCAGCAGCCGTAGCGGGGGGGCCCTCAATGAGCAGTTCTTC.

CDR3 sequence reads: CASSASRTNYGYTF. DNA for the CDR3: TGCGCCAGCAGCGCCTCGAGAACTAACTATGGCTACACCTTC. The rearrangement uses TRBV5-1 and TRBJ1-2; D call uncertain. CDR3 length: 14 amino acids. Germline V lookup: CDR1 SGHRS, CDR2 YFSETQ. V was pared by 4 bases and J by 0 bases, with 10 bases between.

The CDR3 loop is CASSPDRVTHNEQFF. The CDR3 DNA sequence: TGTGCCAGCAGCCCTGACAGGGTTACCCACAATGAGCAGTTCTTC. The chain joins TRBV4-2 to TRBJ2-1; TRBD1 agrees at 7 bases. Germline V lookup: CDR1 LGHNA, CDR2 YNFKEQ. The CDR3 has 15 residues. V lost 4 bases and J lost 5; bases outside the gene matches: 8.

The genes are TRBV2 and TRBJ2-3; D ambiguous. The CDR3 has 15 amino acids. Trimming pared 3 bases from V and 0 bases from J, leaving 10 bases between. CDR1 and CDR2 (germline): SNHLY, FYNNEI. This chain's CDR3 is CASSDAHVSTDTQYF. In DNA form, the CDR3 reads TGTGCCAGCAGTGACGCGCACGTTAGCACAGATACGCAGTATTTT.

The rearrangement links TRBV28 to TRBJ2-1, with 8 bases matching TRBD2. Germline V gives CDR1 MDHEN, CDR2 SYDVKM. The CDR3 spans 15 residues. V dropped 8 bases and J dropped 4; count of bases not matched to a gene: 10. CDR3 region: CASGLGGVPYNEQFF. CDR3 nucleotide sequence: TGTGCCAGCGGCCTCGGGGGGGTTCCTTACAATGAGCAGTTCTTC.

This clone was detected once. The V and J genes are TRBV19 and TRBJ1-1; tentative D call: TRBD1 (6 bases). Per the germline V gene, CDR1 is LNHDA and CDR2 is SQIVND (reference sequence). This CDR3 comprises 14 residues. V lost 5 bases and J lost 4, with 14 bases in between. Here the CDR3 reads CASSVQGGGTEAFF. In nucleotides, the CDR3 is TGTGCCAGTAGTGTACAGGGTGGGGGCACTGAAGCTTTCTTT.

J is TRBJ1-3 and V is TRBV5-1; 8 nucleotides agree with TRBD1. Germline values: CDR1 SGHRS, CDR2 YFSETQ. The V gene end was trimmed by 7 bases and the J gene end by 2 bases; junction bases not matched to a gene: 5. The CDR3 loop spans 14 amino acids. The CDR3 DNA reads TGCGCCAGCTCCTTACAGGGGGCTGGAAACACCATATATTTT. Residues: CASSLQGAGNTIYF.